This paragraph reports one T cell receptor beta chain. Antigen unknown. The data are from a study of cytomegalovirus exposure and HLA in healthy donors. Study observations and caveats: There were around 160 TCR beta chains listed as cytomegalovirus-associated. Analyzed later, most CMV-associated TCR beta chains appeared HLA-restricted. For most TCR beta V segments, an earlier analysis put the productive rate at about 87% or about 30% of the time.

This PCR relied on a set of 60 Vbeta primers and 13 Jbeta primers. In the original processing: A later analysis counted 80 million or so unique TCR beta chains, around 10 million shared. The assay was immunoSEQ multiplex PCR, and TCRdb's table has in-frame clones only and misses some. D and trimming come from the DNA, and the V and J calls and clone size come from that table. This repertoire includes around 44,000 clones. V was trimmed by 7 bases and J by 5 bases, leaving 29 bases between them. From germline, CDR1 is LNHDA and CDR2 SQIVND (reference sequence). The CDR3 contains 18 residues. This TCR was sampled from a male donor in good health and CMV-seropositive. Sequencing was performed on PBMCs. The chain links TRBV19 to TRBJ1-1; TRBD1 is a possible D gene (5 bases). This CDR3 reads CASNRIDSRARVRTEAFF. In nucleotides, the CDR3 is TGTGCCAGTAACCGAATAGACAGTCGCGCTCGGGTAAGGACTGAAGCTTTCTTT.